This T cell receptor beta chain was recovered during a study of CD8+ T cells in alopecia areata. Isolated RNA was reverse transcribed into cDNA used as the sequencing template. TCRdb's copy holds only in-frame clones and misses some; the assay was immunoSEQ multiplex PCR. The table lists approximately 180,000 clones, 50% to 75% of them singletons. With 5 bases clipped from V and 1 base from J, the junction kept 3 bases outside the gene matches. The CDR3 is 13 amino acids. Germline loops: CDR1 GTSNPN, CDR2 SVGIG (reference sequence). The treatment is: oral pan-JAK inhibitor, 5-10 mg twice daily. This TCR derives from a human donor with alopecia areata. The chain couples TRBV30 to TRBJ1-2, with 8 bases lining up with TRBD1. The material sequenced was CD4+ T cells sorted from blood, taken at approximately week 60, from a patient treated with tofacitinib. CDR3 loop: CAWGTGVNYGYTF. The CDR3 nucleotides are TGTGCCTGGGGGACAGGAGTTAACTATGGCTACACCTTC.